This T cell receptor (beta chain) was identified during a study of identical twins. No donor was unhealthy or non-Caucasian. This clonotype was found many times. Its antigen is unknown. Trimming pared 3 bases from V and 3 bases from J, leaving 9 bases between. The CDR3 sequence is 14 residues long. Broader study findings: Models underestimated how often monozygotic twins shared out-of-frame TCR alpha.

It was template switching that added a universal primer site, and there were unique molecular identifiers on the cDNA. TCRdb ran MiXCR on the 5' RACE reads and lists one entry per CDR3 protein. The table shows around 370,000 distinct CDR3 sequences, with approximately 9.1% occurring only once. Sequencing was carried out using naive T cells sorted from blood. The source of this sequence is a woman aged 45 to 65 in good health. This chain links TRBV12-3 or TRBV12-4 with TRBJ2-1; TRBD2 might be the D (5 bases). The CDR3 loop is CASSFRRGYNEQFF. In DNA, the CDR3 is TGTGCCAGCAGTTTCCGACGGGGCTACAATGAGCAGTTCTTC.